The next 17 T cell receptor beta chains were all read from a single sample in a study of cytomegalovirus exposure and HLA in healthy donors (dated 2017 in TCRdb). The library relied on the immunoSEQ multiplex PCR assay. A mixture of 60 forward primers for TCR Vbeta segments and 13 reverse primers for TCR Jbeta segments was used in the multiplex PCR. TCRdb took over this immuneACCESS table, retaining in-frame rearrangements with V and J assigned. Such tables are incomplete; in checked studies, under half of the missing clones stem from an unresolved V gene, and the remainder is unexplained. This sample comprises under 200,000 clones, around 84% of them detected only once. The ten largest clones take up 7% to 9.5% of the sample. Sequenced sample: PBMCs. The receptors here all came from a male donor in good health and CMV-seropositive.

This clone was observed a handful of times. The CDR3 spells CASSKQGVVNYGYTF. Here the CDR3 DNA reads TGTGCCAGCAGCAAACAGGGGGTAGTTAACTATGGCTACACCTTC. The chain links TRBV21-1 to TRBJ1-2; the table calls TRBD1, which could not be checked here. TRBV21-1 is classified as a pseudogene. The CDR3 sequence is 15 residues long.

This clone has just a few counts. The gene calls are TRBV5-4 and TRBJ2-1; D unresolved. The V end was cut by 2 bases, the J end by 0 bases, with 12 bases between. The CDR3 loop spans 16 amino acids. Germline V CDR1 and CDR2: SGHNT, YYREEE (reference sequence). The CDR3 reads CASSLIGISSYNEQFF. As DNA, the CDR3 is TGTGCCAGCAGCTTAATTGGTATCAGCTCCTACAATGAGCAGTTCTTC. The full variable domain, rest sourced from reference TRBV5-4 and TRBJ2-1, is ETGVTQSPTHLIKTRGQQVTLRCSSQSGHNTVSWYQQALGQGPQFIFQYYREEENGRGNFPPRFSGLQFPNYSSELNVNALELDDSALYLCASSLIGISSYNEQFFGPGTRLTVL.

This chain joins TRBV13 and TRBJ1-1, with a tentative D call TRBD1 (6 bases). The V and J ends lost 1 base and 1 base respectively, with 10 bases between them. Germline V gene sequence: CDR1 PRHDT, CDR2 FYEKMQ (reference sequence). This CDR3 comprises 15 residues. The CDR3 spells CASSLVGTTNTEAFF. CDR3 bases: TGTGCCAGCAGCTTAGTTGGGACAACGAACACTGAAGCTTTCTTT.

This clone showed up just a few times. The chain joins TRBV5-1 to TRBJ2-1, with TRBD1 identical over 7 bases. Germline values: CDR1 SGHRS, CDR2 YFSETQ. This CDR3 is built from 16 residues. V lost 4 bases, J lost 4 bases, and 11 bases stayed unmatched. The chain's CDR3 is CASSVQGGDMYNEQFF. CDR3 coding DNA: TGCGCCAGCAGCGTCCAAGGGGGCGATATGTACAATGAGCAGTTCTTC.

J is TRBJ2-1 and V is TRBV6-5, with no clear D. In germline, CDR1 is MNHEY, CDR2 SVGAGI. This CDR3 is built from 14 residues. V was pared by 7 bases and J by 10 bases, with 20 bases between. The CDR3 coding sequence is TGTGCCAGCACCTCGGTCATCAGACCGCGGGAGCAGTTCTTC. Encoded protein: CASTSVIRPREQFF.

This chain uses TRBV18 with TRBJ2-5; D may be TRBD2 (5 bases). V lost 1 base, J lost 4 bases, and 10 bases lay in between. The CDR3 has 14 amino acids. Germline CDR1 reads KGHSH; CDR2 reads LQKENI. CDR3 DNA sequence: TGTGCCAGCTCACCACTCGGGGTGCGAGAGACCCAGTACTTC. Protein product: CASSPLGVRETQYF.

CDR3 DNA sequence: TGTGCCAGCAGTAGGTCCGGGACAGGTTCCTACGAGCAGTACTTC. Translating it yields CASSRSGTGSYEQYF. V gene TRBV7-6 combines with J gene TRBJ2-7; 8 nucleotides agree with TRBD1. This CDR3 is built from 15 residues. Germline V lookup: CDR1 SGHVS, CDR2 FNYEAQ. V lost 6 bases, J lost 1 base, and 8 bases stayed unmatched.

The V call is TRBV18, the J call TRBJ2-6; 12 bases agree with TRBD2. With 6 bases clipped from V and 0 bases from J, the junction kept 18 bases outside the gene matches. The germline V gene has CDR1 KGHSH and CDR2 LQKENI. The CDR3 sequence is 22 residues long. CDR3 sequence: CASSRQLTLAGGLSSGANVLTF. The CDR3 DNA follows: TGTGCCAGCTCCCGTCAACTAACACTAGCGGGAGGCCTTAGCTCTGGGGCCAACGTCCTGACTTTC. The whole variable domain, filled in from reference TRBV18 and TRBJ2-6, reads NAGVMQNPRHLVRRRGQEARLRCSPMKGHSHVYWYRQLPEEGLKFMVYLQKENIIDESGMPKERFSAEFPKEGPSILRIQQVVRGDSAAYFCASSRQLTLAGGLSSGANVLTFGAGSRLTVL.

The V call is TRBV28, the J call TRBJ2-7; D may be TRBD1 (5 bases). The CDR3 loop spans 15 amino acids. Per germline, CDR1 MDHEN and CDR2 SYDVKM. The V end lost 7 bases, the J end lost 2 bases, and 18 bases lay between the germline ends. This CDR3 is CASNTLGRVTYEQYF. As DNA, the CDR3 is TGTGCCAGCAATACCCTAGGCAGGGTGACCTACGAGCAGTACTTC.

CDR3: CASSLGPDRSSTF. The CDR3 nucleotides read TGTGCCAGCAGCTTGGGGCCGGACAGATCTAGCACCTTC. This chain joins TRBV5-6 and TRBJ1-2, with D maybe TRBD1 (6 bases). CDR3 length: 13 amino acids. CDR1 and CDR2 from the germline V gene are SGHDT and YYEEEE. V was trimmed by 0 bases and J by 13 bases, leaving 16 bases between them.

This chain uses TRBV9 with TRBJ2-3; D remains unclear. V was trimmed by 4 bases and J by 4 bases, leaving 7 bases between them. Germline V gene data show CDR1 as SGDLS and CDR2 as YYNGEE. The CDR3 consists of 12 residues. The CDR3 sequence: CASSPSADTQYF. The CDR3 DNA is TGTGCCAGCAGCCCCAGCGCAGATACGCAGTATTTT.

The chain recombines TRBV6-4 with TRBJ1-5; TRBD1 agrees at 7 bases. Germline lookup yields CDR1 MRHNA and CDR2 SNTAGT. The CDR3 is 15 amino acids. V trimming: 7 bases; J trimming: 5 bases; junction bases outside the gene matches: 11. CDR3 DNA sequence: TGTGCCAGCATGGAGGGGGCGGTTGTGGATCAGCCCCAGCATTTT. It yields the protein CASMEGAVVDQPQHF.

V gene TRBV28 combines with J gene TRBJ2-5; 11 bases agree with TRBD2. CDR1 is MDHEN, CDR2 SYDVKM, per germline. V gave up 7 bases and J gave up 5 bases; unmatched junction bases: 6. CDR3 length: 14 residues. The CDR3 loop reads CASKTSGSRETQYF. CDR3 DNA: TGTGCCAGCAAAACTAGCGGGAGTAGGGAGACCCAGTACTTC. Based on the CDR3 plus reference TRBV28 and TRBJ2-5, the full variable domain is DVKVTQSSRYLVKRTGEKVFLECVQDMDHENMFWYRQDPGLGLRLIYFSYDVKMKEKGDIPEGYSVSREKKERFSLILESASTNQTSMYLCASKTSGSRETQYFGPGTRLLVL.

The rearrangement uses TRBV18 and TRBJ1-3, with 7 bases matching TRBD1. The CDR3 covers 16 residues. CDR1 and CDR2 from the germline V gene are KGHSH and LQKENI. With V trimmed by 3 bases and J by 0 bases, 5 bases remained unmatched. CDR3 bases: TGTGCCAGCTCACCGAACAGGGACAGCTCTGGAAACACCATATATTTT. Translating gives CASSPNRDSSGNTIYF.

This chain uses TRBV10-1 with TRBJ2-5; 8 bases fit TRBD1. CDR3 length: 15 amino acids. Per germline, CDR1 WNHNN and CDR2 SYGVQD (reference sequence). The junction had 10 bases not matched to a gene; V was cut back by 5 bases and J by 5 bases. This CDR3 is CASSRTQGGSETQYF. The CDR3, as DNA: TGCGCCAGCAGTAGGACACAGGGGGGCTCGGAGACCCAGTACTTC.

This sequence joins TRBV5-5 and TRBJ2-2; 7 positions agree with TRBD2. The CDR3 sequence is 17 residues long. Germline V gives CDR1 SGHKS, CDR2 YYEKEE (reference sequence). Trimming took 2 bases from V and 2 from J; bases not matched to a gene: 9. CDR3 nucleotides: TGTGCCAGCAGCTTACCACCGGGACTACTAAACACCGGGGAGCTGTTTTTT. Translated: CASSLPPGLLNTGELFF.

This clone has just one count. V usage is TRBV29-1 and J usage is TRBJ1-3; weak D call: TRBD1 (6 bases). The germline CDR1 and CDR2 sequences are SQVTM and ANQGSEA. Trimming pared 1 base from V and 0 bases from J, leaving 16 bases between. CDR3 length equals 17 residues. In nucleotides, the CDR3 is TGCAGCGTTGAAGTAGGGGACATGTGGGCCTCTGGAAACACCATATATTTT. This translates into CSVEVGDMWASGNTIYF.